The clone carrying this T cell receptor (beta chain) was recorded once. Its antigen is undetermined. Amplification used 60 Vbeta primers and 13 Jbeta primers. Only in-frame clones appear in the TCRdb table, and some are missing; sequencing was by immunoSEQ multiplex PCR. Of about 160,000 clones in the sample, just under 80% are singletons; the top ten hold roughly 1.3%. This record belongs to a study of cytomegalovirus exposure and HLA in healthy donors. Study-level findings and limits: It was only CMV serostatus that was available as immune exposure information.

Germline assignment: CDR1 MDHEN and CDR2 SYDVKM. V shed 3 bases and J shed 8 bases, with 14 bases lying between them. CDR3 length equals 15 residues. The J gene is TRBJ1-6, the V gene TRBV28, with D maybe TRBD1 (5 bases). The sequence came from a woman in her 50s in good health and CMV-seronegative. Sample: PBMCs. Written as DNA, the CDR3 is TGTGCCAGCAGTTTCCCCCGGGTAGGGGATTCACCCCTCCACTTT. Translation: CASSFPRVGDSPLHF.